The clone carrying this T cell receptor beta chain came up many times. The sample belongs to a study of T-cell reconstitution after alpha-beta-depleted transplantation in children. Germline CDR1 is SGHRS and CDR2 is YFSETQ. The V gene end was trimmed by 3 bases and the J gene end by 7 bases; junction bases not matched to a gene: 5. This CDR3 contains 14 residues. The library targeted TCRbeta and was prepared with unique molecular identifiers. Each CDR3 protein gets one entry after TCRdb re-called the PCR reads with MiXCR. This table has roughly 220,000 distinct CDR3 sequences, approximately 9.9% appearing once.

The material sequenced was PBMCs from the stem cell graft donor, taken from the stem cell graft. The source is a human donor who donated a stem cell graft to a child with SCID. The rearrangement joins TRBV5-1 to TRBJ2-1, with TRBD1 matching over 9 bases. CDR3 in amino acids: CASSWDRVGNEQFF. In DNA, the CDR3 is TGCGCCAGCAGCTGGGACAGGGTTGGTAATGAGCAGTTCTTC.